The entry below describes one TCR beta chain. The data derive from a study of T cells after yellow fever vaccination. TCRdb used MiXCR to reprocess the 5' RACE reads, holding one entry per CDR3 protein. The sample shows tens of thousands of distinct CDR3 sequences, about an eighth of them seen only once. The V gene's germline CDR1 is SGHNT and CDR2 YYREEE (reference sequence). V lost 7 bases and J lost 2, with 7 bases in between. This CDR3 is 12 amino acids long. This specimen consisted of CD8+ T cells not binding an NS4B(214-222) dextramer, sorted from PBMCs, obtained around 3 weeks after the first yellow fever vaccination. The sequence derives from a man between 18 and 35 years old who received the YFV17D yellow fever vaccine. The chain uses TRBV5-4 and TRBJ2-4; D call uncertain. CDR3 DNA sequence: TGTGCCAGCCTCTCGCCCAAAAACATTCAGTACTTC. Translating gives CASLSPKNIQYF.